This entry lists 8 T cell receptor beta chains sequenced from one sample in a study of blood T cell repertoires in COVID-19. Repertoires were generated with immunoSEQ multiplex PCR, while TCRdb's copy carries only in-frame clones and drops some. This repertoire shows around 280,000 clones, more than 70% found once; its top ten account for approximately 10%. Sequencing was done on a sample of peripheral blood. Source of these receptors: a woman under 40 with COVID-19, enrolled during active disease.

CDR3 residues: CASSADGTANQPQHF. The DNA of the CDR3 is TGTGCCAGCAGCGCCGACGGGACAGCAAATCAGCCCCAGCATTTT. The chain links TRBV9 to TRBJ1-5; 7 bases are shared with TRBD1. The germline V gene encodes CDR1 SGDLS and CDR2 YYNGEE. The CDR3 totals 15 residues. Trimming took 3 bases from V and 4 from J; bases not matched to a gene: 7.

This clone was found once. This chain links TRBV10-3 with TRBJ2-1, with TRBD2 matching over 8 bases. After removal of 4 bases from V and 4 bases from J, the junction contained 12 bases not matched to a gene. This CDR3 is built from 17 residues. Germline lookup yields CDR1 ENHRY and CDR2 SYGVKD. CDR3: CAISGREGGTRYNEQFF. The DNA of the CDR3 is TGTGCCATCAGTGGCCGGGAGGGCGGGACAAGGTACAATGAGCAGTTCTTC.

The gene calls are TRBV11-3 and TRBJ2-1; 16 bases map to TRBD2. J gave up 2 bases and V 5 bases, and 3 bases lay outside the gene matches. The CDR3 extends over 17 amino acids. CDR1 is SGHNT and CDR2 is YENEEA in the germline V gene. CDR3 residues: CASSPGTSGRAYNEQFF. As DNA, the CDR3 is TGTGCCAGCAGCCCGGGGACTAGCGGGAGGGCCTACAATGAGCAGTTCTTC. The entire variable domain, with the rest obtained from reference TRBV11-3 and TRBJ2-1, is as follows: EAGVVQSPRYKIIEKKQPVAFWCNPISGHNTLYWYLQNLGQGPELLIRYENEEAVDDSQLPKDRFSAERLKGVDSTLKIQPAELGDSAVYLCASSPGTSGRAYNEQFFGPGTRLTVL.

This chain connects TRBV7-8 to TRBJ2-5; TRBD2 agrees at 7 bases. CDR1 is SGHVS and CDR2 is FQNEAQ in the germline V gene. V dropped 4 bases and J dropped 4; count of bases not matched to a gene: 15. This CDR3 spans 17 amino acids. In DNA form, the CDR3 reads TGTGCCAGCAGCTCCCATAGCCCGTCAGGGAGGGGAGAGACCCAGTACTTC. Its protein product is CASSSHSPSGRGETQYF.

The chain carries TRBV3-1 (or the pseudogene TRBV3-2) and TRBJ1-3, with 7 bases that match TRBD1. The V gene's germline CDR1 is LGHDT and CDR2 YNNKEL (reference sequence). The CDR3 has 16 residues. V was pared by 1 base and J by 0 bases, with 3 bases of the junction left unmatched. The CDR3 loop is CASSQGGTVSGNTIYF. CDR3 DNA: TGTGCCAGCAGCCAAGGTGGGACAGTCTCTGGAAACACCATATATTTT.

The chain employs TRBV24-1 and TRBJ1-2; 9 bases line up with TRBD1. The germline V gene encodes CDR1 KGHDR and CDR2 SFDVKD. This CDR3 has 15 residues. The V gene end was trimmed by 4 bases and the J gene end by 4 bases; junction bases not matched to a gene: 6. The CDR3 region has the DNA TGTGCCACCAGTGACTGGACAGGGGACTGCTATGGCTACACCTTC. Its translation: CATSDWTGDCYGYTF.

The chain links TRBV19 to TRBJ2-7, with 7 bases matching TRBD1. V gave up 2 bases and J gave up 5 bases; unmatched junction bases: 9. Germline CDR1 and CDR2: LNHDA and SQIVND (reference sequence). CDR3 size: 15 residues. DNA for the CDR3: TGTGCCAGTAGTATAATCTCGACAGGGCAGCACGAGCAGTACTTC. Translation: CASSIISTGQHEQYF.

DNA for the CDR3: TGTGCCAGTCAACGGTATAGCAATCAGCCCCAGCATTTT. This encodes CASQRYSNQPQHF. The rearrangement joins TRBV19 to TRBJ1-5; D is unclear. The CDR3 sequence is 13 residues long. V was clipped by 8 bases and J by 0 bases, with 8 bases between them. CDR1 LNHDA and CDR2 SQIVND come from the germline V gene (reference sequence).